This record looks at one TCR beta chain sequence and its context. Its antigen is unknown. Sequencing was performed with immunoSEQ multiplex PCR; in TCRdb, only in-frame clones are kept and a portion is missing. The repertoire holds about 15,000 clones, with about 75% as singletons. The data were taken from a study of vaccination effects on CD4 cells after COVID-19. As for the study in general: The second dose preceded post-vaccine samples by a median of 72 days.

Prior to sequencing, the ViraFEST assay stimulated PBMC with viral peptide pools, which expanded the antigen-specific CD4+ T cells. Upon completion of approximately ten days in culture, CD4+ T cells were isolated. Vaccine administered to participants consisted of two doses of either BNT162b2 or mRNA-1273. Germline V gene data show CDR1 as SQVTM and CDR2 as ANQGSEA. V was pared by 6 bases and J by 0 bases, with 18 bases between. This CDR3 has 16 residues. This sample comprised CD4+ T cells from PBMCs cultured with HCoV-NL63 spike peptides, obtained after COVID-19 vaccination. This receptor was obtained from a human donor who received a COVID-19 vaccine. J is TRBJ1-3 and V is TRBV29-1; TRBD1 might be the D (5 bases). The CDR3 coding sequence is TGCAGCGTAGGGGACTCGATGGCTTACTCTGGAAACACCATATATTTT. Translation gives CSVGDSMAYSGNTIYF.